This is a list of T cell receptor beta chains from one sample in a study of beta chain features in type 1 diabetes. Here immunoSEQ multiplex PCR was the method, and the copy in TCRdb shows in-frame clones only, minus some. This sample carries under 900,000 clones, under 20% of them seen once, and the ten largest clones take roughly 0.025%. Specimen: naive CD4+ T cells from blood. The receptors come from a woman aged 18-29 years in good health. Each CDR3 is given with its conserved first and last residue. The D gene is left open where the match is weak. Clone size is given for some rows only: seen once, a few or many times, or a class if the clone is expanded.

J: TRBJ1-2
D: .
size: .
V: TRBV7-2
length: 15
CDR3: CASSFKASDNYGYTF
DNA: TGTGCCAGCAGCTTCAAGGCATCCGATAACTATGGCTACACCTTC

J: TRBJ1-1
D: .
size: .
V: TRBV9
length: 14
CDR3: CASSPSVVNTEAFF
DNA: TGTGCCAGCAGTCCTAGCGTAGTAAACACTGAAGCTTTCTTT

J: TRBJ2-5
D: .
size: few
V: TRBV5-1
length: 13
CDR3: CASSSSNQETQYF
DNA: TGCGCCAGCAGCTCCAGCAACCAAGAGACCCAGTACTTC

J: TRBJ2-7
D: .
size: few
V: TRBV19
length: 13
CDR3: CASSIRDGYEQYF
DNA: TGTGCCAGTAGTATACGCGATGGATACGAGCAGTACTTC

J: TRBJ2-1
D: TRBD1
size: few
V: TRBV5-4
length: 16
CDR3: CASSHRTGDGSNEQFF
DNA: TGTGCCAGCAGCCACAGGACAGGGGATGGGAGCAATGAGCAGTTCTTC

J: TRBJ2-1
D: TRBD1
size: .
V: TRBV11-2
length: 16
CDR3: CASRYAGQGSYNEQFF
DNA: TGTGCCAGCAGATATGCGGGACAGGGAAGCTACAATGAGCAGTTCTTC

J: TRBJ2-1
D: TRBD2
size: .
V: TRBV7-2
length: 18
CDR3: CASSSRGTSGSSYNEQFF
DNA: TGTGCCAGCAGCTCCCGAGGGACTAGCGGGAGCTCCTACAATGAGCAGTTCTTC

J: TRBJ2-6
D: TRBD1
size: .
V: TRBV18
length: 16
CDR3: CASSPTTGVGANVLTF
DNA: TGTGCCAGCTCACCAACTACAGGGGTCGGGGCCAACGTCCTGACTTTC

J: TRBJ2-1
D: .
size: few
V: TRBV6-6
length: 15
CDR3: CASSYPAGTAGWQFF
DNA: TGTGCCAGCAGTTACCCAGCCGGGACCGCAGGATGGCAGTTCTTC

J: TRBJ1-1
D: .
size: .
V: TRBV2
length: 13
CDR3: CASSEDGNTEAFF
DNA: TGTGCCAGCAGTGAGGACGGGAACACTGAAGCTTTCTTT

J: TRBJ2-1
D: .
size: .
V: TRBV29-1
length: 13
CDR3: CRVPPRGGHEQFF
DNA: TGCAGGGTCCCCCCCAGGGGGGGGCATGAGCAGTTCTTC

J: TRBJ2-2
D: .
size: few
V: TRBV18
length: 13
CDR3: CASSPSTTGELFF
DNA: TGTGCCAGCTCACCCTCTACCACCGGGGAGCTGTTTTTT

J: TRBJ2-7
D: TRBD2
size: .
V: TRBV10-3
length: 17
CDR3: CAISVHLIAGASYEQYF
DNA: TGTGCCATCAGTGTCCATCTAATAGCGGGGGCGTCCTACGAGCAGTACTTC

J: TRBJ2-5
D: .
size: .
V: TRBV6-5
length: 13
CDR3: CASSYRGQETQYF
DNA: TGTGCCAGCAGTTACCGCGGCCAAGAGACCCAGTACTTC